This section outlines one T cell receptor (beta chain) sequence together with its context. This clone's antigen is unknown. No much larger clonotype is one base removed from it; base qualities were not supplied. The data were obtained in a study of shared clonotypes between healthy human individuals (dated by TCRdb to the early 2020s). The study in broad terms: A few men and two women, aged 18 to 49 years, made up the cohort. For each donor, CD4 naive and CD4 memory were each run on three plates, CD8 naive on two plates, and CD8 memory on one plate. To estimate repertoire size and how much clonotype sharing occurs between individuals, the study deeply sequenced the blood TCR repertoires of a handful of healthy adults. To increase sequencing depth and limit assay-specific biases, TCR repertoire library preparation and sequencing were carried out by different laboratories using diverse techniques. Per donor, leukapheresis produced somewhere between about 0.8 and 9 billion PBMCs.

Inclusive of the bounding cysteine and phenylalanine, the CDR3 is 14 residues long. Only the CDR3 portion is preserved as DNA: 42 bases, with reading frame beginning at the first base. Trimming leaves V shorter by 1 base and J shorter by 6 bases, with the junction holding 4 bases beyond the gene matches. The germline V gene yields SGHAT for CDR1 and FQNNGV for CDR2. Using the deep immunoSEQ assay, multiplex PCR amplified TCR CDR3 regions from genomic DNA. Extracted genomic DNA from each cell subset was spread evenly across all wells of several immunoSEQ 96-well plates, with each plate serving as a replicate. For sorted subsets, approximately 210 ng genomic DNA, equal to about 30,000 T cell genomes, was loaded into each replicate PCR. Purified libraries were measured with a Qubit 3.0 fluorometer, size-checked on a Bioanalyzer 2100, and measured again with the KAPA Library Quantification kit. A separate single-read 150-cycle Illumina NextSeq 550 flow cell was used to sequence each immunoSEQ 96-well plate. Regarding the original processing steps: Because only junctional sequences without quality scores were contained in the immunoSEQ output, filtering matching that applied to full-length reads could not be performed. Sequences were annotated with PyIR, a Python wrapper for IgBLAST v1.9, using IMGT germline references to assign V/J genes and CDR3. Any read was removed if the V/J assignment was weak (E-value above 1e-6), the CDR3 was missing, or the read contained stop codons, out-of-frame junctions, or ambiguous translated residues. V3J clonotypes were defined by identical inferred V gene, J gene, and CDR3 amino acid sequence. To compute the percentage overlap between repertoires, the number of shared unique clonotypes was divided by the size of the smaller repertoire. Repertoire richness was assessed with RTK rarefaction, the Chao1 estimator, and Recon v2.1 estimates of unobserved clonotypes. OLGA was used to compute generation probabilities for all TCRbeta clonotypes that the gDNA method yielded from four donors. TCRdb stores this immuneACCESS table with in-frame sequences only. Part of the clones is absent; in the studies checked, under half of the shortfall reflects unresolved V genes, and no reason is known for the rest. V, J and clone size are those of that table, while D and trimming were read from the DNA. The sample table lists about 1,500,000 clones, roughly 96% of them with a count of one. The top ten clones comprise roughly 1.1% of the sample.

Points the paper makes about the study in general: Clonotypes shared by all four sorted-subset donors showed higher generation probabilities than non-shared clonotypes. Sampling was restricted to blood, and TCR repertoires in tissues likely differ from the TCR repertoires found in blood. Estimated clonotype richness was generally larger for naive than for memory subsets. Incomplete sequencing was indicated by rarefaction of sorted-subset datasets, despite the large sequencing depth. The small number of donors limited the genetic and exposure-history diversity represented. Pairwise subsampling indicated that sequencing depth was expected to affect the degree of clonotype sharing among donors. Across a few donors, roughly 5% of naive CD4, roughly 3.3% of naive CD8, 2.3% of memory CD4, and 0.3% to 0.45% of memory CD8 clonotypes were shared.

The donors were healthy, HIV-negative adults with no recently reported acute infections or vaccinations. Every donor was a Caucasian adult living in Nashville, Tennessee, USA. Magnetic negative selection was used to enrich CD4+ T cells, after which naive cells were positively selected on CD45RA and the negative fraction became the memory subset. After blood collection by leukapheresis, PBMCs were isolated using Ficoll-Histopaque density gradient centrifugation and then cryopreserved in the vapor phase of liquid nitrogen. Analytical flow cytometry was used to check the purity and quantity of each magnetically sorted T cell population. Genomic DNA was isolated from each sorted fraction and quantified by UV absorbance on a Nanodrop 2000c.

The sample was naive CD4+ T cells sorted from blood. The cell subset or site tag for this specimen amounts to: CD45RA+ positively selected. The sequence was obtained from a man aged 25 to 40 in good health. Recombination connected TRBV11-2 to TRBJ2-7, and 9 junction bases match TRBD1. For the CDR3, the sequence is CASSLAGQGLEQYF. The sequence in DNA is TGTGCCAGCAGCTTAGCTGGACAGGGGCTCGAGCAGTACTTC.